This TCR beta chain was recovered during a study of early T cells in non-severe SARS-CoV-2 infection. Study summary: Chains were not paired, and sequencing was done on bulk RNA from unsorted whole blood.

This clonotype appeared a few times. Its antigen is unidentified. General study findings and limits: Matching results from VDJdb favored anti-spike CD8 responses, leaving private and CD4 specificities undetected.

Unique molecular identifiers (one per individual cDNA molecule) were attached. TCRdb fed the 5' RACE reads into MiXCR, producing one record per CDR3 protein. This sample has 60,000 to 75,000 distinct CDR3 sequences; less than 12% occur once, and the top ten carry less than 20%. The CDR3 runs to 15 residues. V dropped 5 bases and J dropped 4 bases, with 15 bases sitting between them. In germline, CDR1 is SGHAT, CDR2 FQNNGV. This chain uses TRBV11-2 with TRBJ2-1; D is possibly TRBD2 (6 bases). Sequencing used whole blood, obtained at baseline. This sequence was found in an adult who was a healthcare worker with PCR-confirmed SARS-CoV-2 infection or an uninfected control (not recorded which). The CDR3, as DNA: TGTGCCAGCAGCGCCGGGACTTTCCCTTACAATGAGCAGTTCTTC. It translates to CASSAGTFPYNEQFF.